The 27 T cell receptor beta chains given below trace back to one sample, sequenced in a study of spatial heterogeneity in lung cancer. Whole-study results and caveats: Tumors with more nonsynonymous mutations had more expanded intratumoral alpha and beta TCRs.

Described time point: sample taken at primary tumor resection. One entry per CDR3 protein results from TCRdb running MiXCR on the 5' RACE reads. The data show 3,500 to 4,000 distinct CDR3 sequences, about 5.5% seen once. Antigens of these TCRs are unknown. Sequencing used lung tumor tissue, obtained at surgery. The receptors derive from a female donor with early-stage non-small cell lung cancer.

This clonotype was observed a handful of times. This chain links TRBV10-3 with TRBJ2-7; 7 bases are a match to TRBD2. Losses at the gene ends were 4 bases for V and 0 bases for J; bases not matched to a gene: 6. The CDR3 runs to 15 residues. Germline V gene sequence: CDR1 ENHRY, CDR2 SYGVKD. CDR3 amino acids: CAISAGGPASYEQYF. The CDR3 DNA is TGTGCCATCAGTGCGGGAGGCCCTGCCTCCTACGAGCAGTACTTC.

This clonotype is classed as medium-sized. This chain links TRBV9 with TRBJ1-6; 9 bases match TRBD1. The trim removed 3 bases at V and 7 bases at J, leaving 5 bases unmatched. CDR3 length equals 15 residues. Germline V gene lookup returns CDR1 SGDLS and CDR2 YYNGEE. CDR3 sequence (DNA): TGTGCCAGCAGCGGGACAGGGGTTCGGAATTCACCCCTCCACTTT. It yields the protein CASSGTGVRNSPLHF.

This clonotype was recorded at least ten times. The chain uses TRBV19 and TRBJ1-6, with 11 bases matching TRBD1. Germline V gives CDR1 LNHDA, CDR2 SQIVND (reference sequence). This CDR3 has 13 amino acids. J gave up 10 bases and V 7 bases, and 3 bases lay outside the gene matches. The DNA of the CDR3 is TGTGCCAGTACGGGACAGGGGGACTCACCCCTCCACTTT. The encoded protein is CASTGQGDSPLHF.

This clonotype is judged medium-sized. The rearrangement links TRBV9 to TRBJ2-2; 7 bases agree with TRBD1. V lost 4 bases to trimming and J lost 4 bases; unmatched junction nucleotides: 7. The CDR3 totals 15 residues. Germline-derived CDR1 and CDR2 are SGDLS and YYNGEE. CDR3 loop: CASSPEGAITGELFF. CDR3 bases: TGTGCCAGCAGCCCTGAGGGGGCGATCACCGGGGAGCTGTTTTTT.

This clonotype has just a few counts. The V and J genes are TRBV3-1 and TRBJ1-1; D not resolved. The CDR3 totals 13 residues. Per the germline V gene, CDR1 is LGHDT and CDR2 is YNNKEL (reference sequence). With 0 bases removed from V and 7 bases from J, the gap between germline ends came to 9 bases. This CDR3 is CASSQDWDREAFF. The DNA for the CDR3 is TGTGCCAGCAGCCAAGACTGGGATCGTGAAGCTTTCTTT.

By share, this clonotype counts as medium-sized (0.01 to 0.1%). V and J are TRBV27 and TRBJ2-6, with D perhaps given as TRBD1 or TRBD2 (5 bases each). The CDR3 covers 19 residues. Trimming took 0 bases from V and 0 from J, leaving 15 bases between them. Germline CDR1 is MNHEY and CDR2 is SMNVEV (reference sequence). The CDR3 bases are TGTGCCAGCAGTTTATCTGAGGGGTCCGTTCTCTCTGGGGCCAACGTCCTGACTTTC. The encoded protein is CASSLSEGSVLSGANVLTF.

This clonotype rates as medium-sized. This chain connects TRBV7-2 to TRBJ1-2; 10 nucleotides agree with TRBD1. This CDR3 contains 16 residues. V trimming: 1 base; J trimming: 6 bases; junction bases outside the gene matches: 8. Germline lookup yields CDR1 SGHTA and CDR2 FQGNSA. The CDR3 DNA sequence: TGTGCCAGCAGCTTAGGTCGGACAGGGGGTGTCGATGGCTACACCTTC. Amino acids: CASSLGRTGGVDGYTF. Drawing the rest from reference TRBV7-2 and TRBJ1-2, the complete variable domain is GAGVSQSPSNKVTEKGKDVELRCDPISGHTALYWYRQSLGQGLEFLIYFQGNSAPDKSGLPSDRFSAERTGGSVSTLTIQRTQQEDSAVYLCASSLGRTGGVDGYTFGSGTRLTVV.

This clonotype was found a few times. A clone one base away is much larger, so this may be a read error. J is TRBJ2-1 and V is TRBV20-1; 14 nucleotides match TRBD2. CDR3 length equals 12 residues. CDR1 and CDR2 (germline): DFQATT, SNEGSKA (reference sequence). The chain's CDR3 is CGARGLAGGGFF. In DNA form, the CDR3 reads TGCGGTGCTAGAGGACTAGCGGGAGGTGGGTTCTTC.

This clonotype is classed as medium-sized (0.01 to 0.1%). CDR3 amino acids: CASSGWTSAEETQYF. The DNA for the CDR3 is TGTGCCAGCAGTGGTTGGACTAGCGCTGAAGAGACCCAGTACTTC. The J gene is TRBJ2-5, the V gene TRBV2; 9 nucleotides line up with TRBD2. Germline V gives CDR1 SNHLY, CDR2 FYNNEI. The CDR3 extends over 15 amino acids. V gave up 4 bases and J gave up 3 bases; unmatched junction bases: 6.

This clonotype was counted many times. The genes are TRBV20-1 and TRBJ2-3, with a tentative D call TRBD1 (6 bases). The germline gives CDR1 DFQATT, CDR2 SNEGSKA (reference sequence). The ends were cut back, 0 bases at V and 6 bases at J, with 10 bases in the middle. This CDR3 comprises 13 residues. The CDR3 is CSAREQGPDTQYF. For the CDR3, the DNA is TGCAGTGCTAGAGAACAGGGACCGGATACGCAGTATTTT.

By its share, this clonotype is medium-sized. The V gene is TRBV2, the J gene TRBJ1-5; maybe TRBD1 (6 bases). The V end lost 6 bases, the J end lost 0 bases, and 18 bases lay between the germline ends. Germline CDR1 and CDR2: SNHLY and FYNNEI. The CDR3 sequence is 17 residues long. The CDR3 DNA reads TGTGCCAGCAGAGACCCTACAGGGAGATATAGCAATCAGCCCCAGCATTTT. As protein: CASRDPTGRYSNQPQHF.

Regarding this clonotype: This may arise from a read error, as a much more abundant clone is one base away. The CDR3 carries no conserved terminal phenylalanine or tryptophan, so it likely arises from a read error. The chain employs TRBV5-1 and TRBJ1-6, with D possibly TRBD1 on 5 matching bases. The CDR3 has 15 residues. The V end lost 5 bases, the J end lost 5 bases, and 14 bases lay between the germline ends. The germline gives CDR1 SGHRS, CDR2 YFSETQ. DNA for the CDR3: TGCGCCAGCAGTCCCGGACAAGCAGATAATTCACCCCTCCACCTT. It specifies CASSPGQADNSPLHL.

This clonotype has a count of ten or more. The CDR3 region is CASSEAARTGTNTGELFF. CDR3 nucleotides: TGTGCCAGCAGTGAAGCGGCTAGGACAGGGACGAACACCGGGGAGCTGTTTTTT. The V and J genes are TRBV2 and TRBJ2-2, with 8 nucleotides matching TRBD1. Germline V gene sequence: CDR1 SNHLY, CDR2 FYNNEI. The CDR3 length is 18 residues. The V gene end was trimmed by 0 bases and the J gene end by 0 bases; junction bases not matched to a gene: 6.

This clonotype qualifies as medium-sized. The CDR3: CASSPPRETQYF. CDR3 sequence (DNA): TGTGCCAGCAGTCCCCCGCGGGAGACCCAGTACTTC. The chain has TRBV28 and TRBJ2-5; D is unresolved. V lost 5 bases and J lost 5, with 9 bases in between. The germline V gene has CDR1 MDHEN and CDR2 SYDVKM. The CDR3 length is 12 residues. The full variable domain, rest sourced from reference TRBV28 and TRBJ2-5, is DVKVTQSSRYLVKRTGEKVFLECVQDMDHENMFWYRQDPGLGLRLIYFSYDVKMKEKGDIPEGYSVSREKKERFSLILESASTNQTSMYLCASSPPRETQYFGPGTRLLVL.

The V gene is TRBV5-1, the J gene TRBJ2-1, with TRBD2 identical over 10 bases. J gave up 2 bases and V 0 bases, and 2 bases lay outside the gene matches. This CDR3 is built from 16 residues. CDR1 is SGHRS, CDR2 YFSETQ, per germline. The CDR3 spells CASSLVLAGTYNEQFF. DNA for the CDR3: TGCGCCAGCAGCTTGGTACTAGCGGGGACCTACAATGAGCAGTTCTTC.

This clonotype was counted many times. This chain uses TRBV7-2 with TRBJ1-5, with D perhaps matching TRBD1 (5 bases). Germline CDR1 reads SGHTA; CDR2 reads FQGNSA. V shed 4 bases and J shed 2 bases, with 12 bases lying between them. The CDR3 extends over 15 amino acids. CDR3: CASSSQGGGNQPQHF. The CDR3 DNA follows: TGTGCCAGCAGCTCCCAGGGCGGCGGCAATCAGCCCCAGCATTTT.

This clonotype was found many times. The chain is built from TRBV24-1 and TRBJ2-2; no clear D. The germline V gene has CDR1 KGHDR and CDR2 SFDVKD. This CDR3 region has 15 residues. V gave up 0 bases and J gave up 3 bases, with 7 bases separating them. The CDR3 DNA reads TGTGCCACCAGTGATTTGAGACGGGACACCGGGGAGCTGTTTTTT. It translates to CATSDLRRDTGELFF.

By frequency in the sample, this clonotype is medium-sized (0.01 to 0.1%). In DNA form, the CDR3 reads TGCGCCAGCAGCGCCCATAGCGGGGACACCTACAATGAGCAGTTCTTC. This gives the protein CASSAHSGDTYNEQFF. J is TRBJ2-1 and V is TRBV10-2, with TRBD2 identical over 8 bases. The germline V gene has CDR1 WSHSY and CDR2 SAAADI. The CDR3 covers 16 residues. V trimming: 6 bases; J trimming: 2 bases; junction bases outside the gene matches: 9.

This clonotype has more than one count but fewer than ten. This chain joins TRBV6-1 and TRBJ1-2; D is possibly TRBD1 (6 bases). Trimming left V 6 bases short and J 0 bases short, with 14 bases between. Germline lookup yields CDR1 MNHNS and CDR2 SASEGT. The CDR3 has 15 amino acids. The CDR3 region is CASRAQQGANYGYTF. For the CDR3, the DNA is TGTGCCAGCAGGGCCCAACAGGGAGCTAACTATGGCTACACCTTC.

By sample fraction, this clonotype is medium-sized. The chain is built from TRBV7-2 and TRBJ2-1, with D possibly matching TRBD1 (5 bases). This CDR3 spans 16 amino acids. V was clipped by 1 base and J by 7 bases, with 17 bases between them. Germline V gives CDR1 SGHTA, CDR2 FQGNSA. The CDR3 sequence: CASSLVHNPQVNEQFF. The DNA for the CDR3 is TGTGCCAGCAGCTTAGTTCACAACCCACAGGTAAATGAGCAGTTCTTC.

This clonotype has at least ten counts. The V call is TRBV5-1, the J call TRBJ2-2; 7 positions agree with TRBD1. Germline V gene sequence: CDR1 SGHRS, CDR2 YFSETQ. This CDR3 is 14 amino acids long. Trimming removed 4 bases from V and 4 bases from J; junction bases left unmatched: 4. This CDR3 reads CASSESGGTGELFF. The CDR3, as DNA: TGCGCCAGCAGCGAATCAGGGGGCACCGGGGAGCTGTTTTTT.

The chain combines TRBV27 with TRBJ1-2; no clear D gene. CDR1 is MNHEY and CDR2 is SMNVEV in the germline V gene (reference sequence). The V and J ends lost 2 bases and 4 bases respectively, with 11 bases between them. The CDR3 has 14 amino acids. The CDR3 loop reads CASSLKPGSYGYTF. For the CDR3, the DNA is TGTGCCAGCAGTTTAAAGCCGGGGAGCTATGGCTACACCTTC.

This clonotype counts as medium-sized. CDR3 DNA sequence: TGCGCCAGCAGTCCCGGACAAGCAGATAATTCACCCCTCCACTTT. The encoded protein is CASSPGQADNSPLHF. The chain joins TRBV5-1 to TRBJ1-6, with D perhaps matching TRBD1 (5 bases). Germline values: CDR1 SGHRS, CDR2 YFSETQ. Trimming removed 5 bases from V and 5 bases from J, with 14 bases in between. CDR3 size: 15 residues. The full variable domain, completed using reference TRBV5-1 and TRBJ1-6, is KAGVTQTPRYLIKTRGQQVTLSCSPISGHRSVSWYQQTPGQGLQFLFEYFSETQRNKGNFPGRFSGRQFSNSRSEMNVSTLELGDSALYLCASSPGQADNSPLHFGNGTRLTVT.

This clonotype is large. J is TRBJ1-5 and V is TRBV6-6; D gene unclear. CDR1 is MNHNY and CDR2 is SVGAGI in the germline V gene (reference sequence). The CDR3 totals 13 residues. Trimming removed 4 bases at V and 0 bases at J, with 4 bases between. The CDR3: CASSSASNQPQHF. CDR3 coding DNA: TGTGCCAGCAGTTCTGCTAGCAATCAGCCCCAGCATTTT.

This clonotype is deemed medium-sized. V and J are TRBV7-3 and TRBJ2-2, with a possible D match to TRBD2 (5 bases). CDR3 length equals 18 residues. Trimming shortened V by 2 bases and J by 3 bases, and 19 bases separated the two germline ends. The V gene's germline CDR1 is SGHTA and CDR2 FQGTGA. The CDR3 region is CASSLFSSSQTHTGELFF. The CDR3 DNA follows: TGTGCCAGCAGCTTATTCTCTAGCAGCCAGACGCACACCGGGGAGCTGTTTTTT.

This clonotype occurred many times. The CDR3 DNA sequence: TGCGCCAGCAGCACTAGACCAGAACGCTACTATGGCTACACCTTC. As protein: CASSTRPERYYGYTF. The chain uses TRBV5-1 and TRBJ1-2; D remains unclear. CDR3 length equals 15 residues. The germline V and J ends were trimmed by 4 bases and 3 bases, with 16 bases remaining between them. Looked up from germline, CDR1 is SGHRS and CDR2 is YFSETQ.

By sample share, this clonotype is medium-sized. This chain joins TRBV6-5 and TRBJ1-5; TRBD1 aligns across 10 bases. The V segment lost 5 bases and the J segment 6 bases; nucleotides outside the gene matches: 1. The CDR3 loop spans 13 amino acids. Germline V gene data show CDR1 as MNHEY and CDR2 as SVGAGI. The CDR3 nucleotides are TGTGCCAGCAGTGACAGGGGGCCTCAGCCCCAGCATTTT. Protein sequence: CASSDRGPQPQHF.